The clone carrying this TCR beta chain was observed many times. Its cognate antigen is unknown. MiXCR was run by TCRdb on the 5' RACE reads, yielding one entry per CDR3 protein. The sample yields around 13,000 distinct CDR3 sequences, roughly 6.6% seen once. Time point defined: sample taken at primary tumor resection. The donor population consisted of approximately 70 patients with untreated, early-stage non-small cell lung cancer. Extraction of whole RNA from tumor, nontumor lung or frozen PBMC preceded unsorted sequencing. In germline, CDR1 is SEHNR, CDR2 FQNEAQ (reference sequence). V shed 5 bases, J shed 8 bases, and the junction held 11 bases outside the gene matches. This CDR3 is built from 15 residues. The data derive from a study of spatial heterogeneity in lung cancer. Study details: Among detected sequences, beta-chain ones consistently exceeded alpha-chain ones in number. Every unique TCR and UMI combination, on average, appeared more than ten times in raw reads. The study, taken as a whole, reports: Tumor mutation counts were tracked by expanded intratumoral alpha and beta TCR counts.

This chain links TRBV7-9 with TRBJ2-1; TRBD1 matches at 8 bases. This TCR was recovered from a female donor with early-stage non-small cell lung cancer. Specimen: lung tumor tissue, collected at surgery. In DNA, the CDR3 is TGTGCCAGCAGCCGACAGGGGTCCTCGTTATATGAGCAGTTCTTC. It is translated as CASSRQGSSLYEQFF. Looking up the rest from reference TRBV7-9 and TRBJ2-1 gives the full variable domain: DTGVSQNPRHKITKRGQNVTFRCDPISEHNRLYWYRQTLGQGPEFLTYFQNEAQLEKSRLLSDRFSAERPKGSFSTLEIQRTEQGDSAMYLCASSRQGSSLYEQFFGPGTRLTVL.